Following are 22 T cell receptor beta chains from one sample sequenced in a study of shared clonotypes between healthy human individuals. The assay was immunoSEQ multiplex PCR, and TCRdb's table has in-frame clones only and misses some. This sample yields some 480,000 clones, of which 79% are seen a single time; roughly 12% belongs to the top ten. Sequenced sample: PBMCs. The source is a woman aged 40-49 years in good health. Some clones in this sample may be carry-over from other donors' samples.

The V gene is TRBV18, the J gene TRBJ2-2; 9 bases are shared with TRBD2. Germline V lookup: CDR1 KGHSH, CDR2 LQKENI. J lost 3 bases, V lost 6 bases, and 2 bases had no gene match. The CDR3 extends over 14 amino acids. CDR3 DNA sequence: TGTGCCAGCTCGACTAGCGGCTACACCGGGGAGCTGTTTTTT. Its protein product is CASSTSGYTGELFF. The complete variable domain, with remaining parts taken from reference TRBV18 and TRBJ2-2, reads NAGVMQNPRHLVRRRGQEARLRCSPMKGHSHVYWYRQLPEEGLKFMVYLQKENIIDESGMPKERFSAEFPKEGPSILRIQQVVRGDSAAYFCASSTSGYTGELFFGEGSRLTVL.

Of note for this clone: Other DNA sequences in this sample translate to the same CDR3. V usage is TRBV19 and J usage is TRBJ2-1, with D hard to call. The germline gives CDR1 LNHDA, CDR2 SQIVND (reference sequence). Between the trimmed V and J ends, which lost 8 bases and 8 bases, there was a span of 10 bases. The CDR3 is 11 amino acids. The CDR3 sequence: CASDKGYEQFF. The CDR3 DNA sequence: TGTGCCAGTGACAAGGGATATGAGCAGTTCTTC.

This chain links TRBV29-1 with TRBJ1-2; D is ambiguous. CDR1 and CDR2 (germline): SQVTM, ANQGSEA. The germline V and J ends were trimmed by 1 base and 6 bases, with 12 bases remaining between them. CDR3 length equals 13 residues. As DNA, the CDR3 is TGCAGCGTTGAAGTGCTTGGCCTACATGGCTACACCTTC. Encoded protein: CSVEVLGLHGYTF.

The DNA of the CDR3 is TGTGCCAGCAGCCGCTACAATGAGCAGTTCTTC. It codes for CASSRYNEQFF. The gene calls are TRBV6-6 and TRBJ2-1; D is undetermined. Germline V gene lookup returns CDR1 MNHNY and CDR2 SVGAGI (reference sequence). The CDR3 has 11 amino acids. Trimming stripped 6 bases from V and 3 bases from J, with 3 bases between.

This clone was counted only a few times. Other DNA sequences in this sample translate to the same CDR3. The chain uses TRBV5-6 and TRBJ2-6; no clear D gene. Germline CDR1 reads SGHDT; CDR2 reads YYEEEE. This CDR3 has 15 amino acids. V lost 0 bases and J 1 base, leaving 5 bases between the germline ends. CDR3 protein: CASSLGASGANVLTF. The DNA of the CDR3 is TGTGCCAGCAGCTTGGGGGCGTCTGGGGCCAACGTCCTGACTTTC.

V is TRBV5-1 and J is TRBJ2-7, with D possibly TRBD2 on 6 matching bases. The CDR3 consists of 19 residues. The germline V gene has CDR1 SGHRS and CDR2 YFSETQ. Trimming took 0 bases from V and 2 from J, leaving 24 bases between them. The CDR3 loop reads CASSLAPVVEGRPTYEQYF. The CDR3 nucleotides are TGCGCCAGCAGCTTGGCCCCCGTTGTGGAGGGACGCCCCACCTACGAGCAGTACTTC.

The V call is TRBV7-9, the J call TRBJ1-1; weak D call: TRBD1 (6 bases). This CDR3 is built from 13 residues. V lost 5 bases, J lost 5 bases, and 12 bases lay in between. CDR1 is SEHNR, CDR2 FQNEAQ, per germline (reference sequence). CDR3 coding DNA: TGTGCCAGCAGCGCCACAGGGAGAACTGAAGCTTTCTTT. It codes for CASSATGRTEAFF.

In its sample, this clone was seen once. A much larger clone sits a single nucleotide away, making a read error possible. CDR3 nucleotide sequence: TGTGCCAGCAGCCGCGGTTCTGGTCTTAACAATGAAGCTTTCTTT. It codes for CASSRGSGLNNEAFF. The chain joins TRBV7-9 to TRBJ1-1; D gene ambiguous. The CDR3 loop spans 15 amino acids. Germline V CDR1 and CDR2: SEHNR, FQNEAQ (reference sequence). Drawing the rest from reference TRBV7-9 and TRBJ1-1, the complete variable domain is DTGVSQNPRHKITKRGQNVTFRCDPISEHNRLYWYRQTLGQGPEFLTYFQNEAQLEKSRLLSDRFSAERPKGSFSTLEIQRTEQGDSAMYLCASSRGSGLNNEAFFGQGTRLTVV.

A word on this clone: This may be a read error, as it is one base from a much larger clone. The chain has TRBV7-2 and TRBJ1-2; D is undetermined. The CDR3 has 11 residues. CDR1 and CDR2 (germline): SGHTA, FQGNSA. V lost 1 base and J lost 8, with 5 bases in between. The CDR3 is CASSLGGGYTF. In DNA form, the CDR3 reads TGTGCCAGCAGCTTAGGTGGGGGCTACACCTTC.

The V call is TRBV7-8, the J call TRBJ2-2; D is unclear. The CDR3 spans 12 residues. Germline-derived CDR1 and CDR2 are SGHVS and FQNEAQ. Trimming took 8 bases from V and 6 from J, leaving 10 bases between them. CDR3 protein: CASGVPAGELFF. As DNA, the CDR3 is TGTGCCAGCGGGGTGCCGGCCGGGGAGCTGTTTTTT.

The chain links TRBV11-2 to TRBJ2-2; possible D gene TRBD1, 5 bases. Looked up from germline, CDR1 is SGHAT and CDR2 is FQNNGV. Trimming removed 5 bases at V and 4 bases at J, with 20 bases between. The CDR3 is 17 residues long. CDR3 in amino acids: CASSRQPRGPITGELFF. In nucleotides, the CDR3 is TGTGCCAGCAGCCGACAACCAAGGGGCCCGATCACCGGGGAGCTGTTTTTT.

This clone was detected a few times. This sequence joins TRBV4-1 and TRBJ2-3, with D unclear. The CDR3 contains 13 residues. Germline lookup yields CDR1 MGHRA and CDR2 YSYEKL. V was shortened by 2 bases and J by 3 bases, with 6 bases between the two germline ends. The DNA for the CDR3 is TGCGCCAGCAGCCAACACCGGACAGATACGCAGTATTTT. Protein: CASSQHRTDTQYF.

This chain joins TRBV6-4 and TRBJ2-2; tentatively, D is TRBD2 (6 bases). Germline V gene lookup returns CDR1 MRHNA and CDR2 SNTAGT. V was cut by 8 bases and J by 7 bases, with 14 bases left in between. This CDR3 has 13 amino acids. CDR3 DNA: TGTGCCAGCGCGGCTAGCGATAACGGGGAGCTGTTTTTT. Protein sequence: CASAASDNGELFF.

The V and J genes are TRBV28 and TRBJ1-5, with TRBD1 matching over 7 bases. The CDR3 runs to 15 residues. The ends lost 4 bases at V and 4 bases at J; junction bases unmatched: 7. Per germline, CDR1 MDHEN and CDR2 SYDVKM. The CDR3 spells CASSSLTGRNQPQHF. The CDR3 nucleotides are TGTGCCAGCAGTTCCCTGACAGGGAGGAATCAGCCCCAGCATTTT. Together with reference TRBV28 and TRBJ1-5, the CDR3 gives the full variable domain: DVKVTQSSRYLVKRTGEKVFLECVQDMDHENMFWYRQDPGLGLRLIYFSYDVKMKEKGDIPEGYSVSREKKERFSLILESASTNQTSMYLCASSSLTGRNQPQHFGDGTRLSIL.

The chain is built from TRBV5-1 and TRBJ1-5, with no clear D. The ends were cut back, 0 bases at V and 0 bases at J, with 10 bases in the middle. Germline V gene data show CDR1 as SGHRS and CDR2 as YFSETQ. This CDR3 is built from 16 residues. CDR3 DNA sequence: TGCGCCAGCAGCTTGGTTGGTGGGTATAGCAATCAGCCCCAGCATTTT. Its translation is CASSLVGGYSNQPQHF. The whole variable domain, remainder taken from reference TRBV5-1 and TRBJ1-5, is KAGVTQTPRYLIKTRGQQVTLSCSPISGHRSVSWYQQTPGQGLQFLFEYFSETQRNKGNFPGRFSGRQFSNSRSEMNVSTLELGDSALYLCASSLVGGYSNQPQHFGDGTRLSIL.

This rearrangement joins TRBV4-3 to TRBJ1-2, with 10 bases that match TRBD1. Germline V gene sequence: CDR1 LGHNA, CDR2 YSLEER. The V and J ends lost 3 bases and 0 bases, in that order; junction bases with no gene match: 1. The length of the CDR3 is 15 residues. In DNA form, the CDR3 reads TGCGCCAGCAGCCACGGGACAGGGGCTAACTATGGCTACACCTTC. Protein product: CASSHGTGANYGYTF.

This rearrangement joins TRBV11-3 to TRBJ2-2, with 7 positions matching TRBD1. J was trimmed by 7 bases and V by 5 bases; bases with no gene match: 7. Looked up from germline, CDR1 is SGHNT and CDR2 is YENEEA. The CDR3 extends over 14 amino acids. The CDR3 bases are TGTGCCAGCAGCCCAACAGGGGCGGTCGGGGAGCTGTTTTTT. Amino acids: CASSPTGAVGELFF.

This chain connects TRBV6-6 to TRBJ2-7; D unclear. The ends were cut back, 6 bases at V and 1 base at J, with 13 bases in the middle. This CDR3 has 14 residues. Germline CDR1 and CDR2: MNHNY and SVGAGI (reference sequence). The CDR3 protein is CASSHWTESYEQYF. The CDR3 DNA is TGTGCCAGCAGCCACTGGACGGAGTCCTACGAGCAGTACTTC.

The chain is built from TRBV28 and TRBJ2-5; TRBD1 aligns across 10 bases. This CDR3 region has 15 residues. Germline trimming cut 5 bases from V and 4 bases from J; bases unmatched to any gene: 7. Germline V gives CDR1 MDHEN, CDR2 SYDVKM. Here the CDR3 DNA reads TGTGCCAGCAGTGAACCCGGGACAGGGGTAGAGACCCAGTACTTC. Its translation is CASSEPGTGVETQYF. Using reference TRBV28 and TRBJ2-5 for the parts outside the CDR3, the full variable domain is DVKVTQSSRYLVKRTGEKVFLECVQDMDHENMFWYRQDPGLGLRLIYFSYDVKMKEKGDIPEGYSVSREKKERFSLILESASTNQTSMYLCASSEPGTGVETQYFGPGTRLLVL.

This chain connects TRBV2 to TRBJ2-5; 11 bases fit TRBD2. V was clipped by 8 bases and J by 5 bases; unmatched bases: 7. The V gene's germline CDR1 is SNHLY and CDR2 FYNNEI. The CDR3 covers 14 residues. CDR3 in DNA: TGTGCCAGCGCTAGCGGGAGGTGGGAGGAGACCCAGTACTTC. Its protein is CASASGRWEETQYF.

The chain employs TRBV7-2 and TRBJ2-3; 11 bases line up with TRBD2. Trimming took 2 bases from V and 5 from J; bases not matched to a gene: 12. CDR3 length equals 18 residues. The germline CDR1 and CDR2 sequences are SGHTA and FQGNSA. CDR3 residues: CASSLNPASGRREDTQYF. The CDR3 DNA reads TGTGCCAGCAGCTTAAACCCGGCTAGCGGGAGGCGCGAAGATACGCAGTATTTT.

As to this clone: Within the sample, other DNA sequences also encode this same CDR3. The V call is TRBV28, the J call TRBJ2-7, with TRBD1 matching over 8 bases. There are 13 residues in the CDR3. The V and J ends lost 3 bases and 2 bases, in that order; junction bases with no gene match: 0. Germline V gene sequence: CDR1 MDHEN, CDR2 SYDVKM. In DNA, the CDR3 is TGTGCCAGCAGTTTGACAGGGGCCTACGAGCAGTACTTC. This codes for CASSLTGAYEQYF.